This is a list of T cell receptor beta chains from one sample in a study of blood T cell repertoires in COVID-19. Sequencing used immunoSEQ multiplex PCR; TCRdb keeps in-frame clones, though not all of them. This table has 150,000 or so clones, approximately 82% appearing once. The sample comprised peripheral blood. These receptors were taken from a human donor with acute or convalescent COVID-19. The donor label of this sample is uncertain. CDR3s include the opening cysteine and the closing phenylalanine or tryptophan. Each record gives: D gene, V gene, clone size, J gene, CDR3 protein, CDR3 DNA. The D gene is left open where the match is weak. Size is stated for part of the rows, as once, few or many counts, or as a class when the clone is expanded.

>.|TRBV5-1|.|TRBJ1-2
CASSPGGTSAIHF
TGCGCCAGCAGCCCGGGGGGGACATCGGCGATACACTTC
>.|TRBV30|.|TRBJ2-6
CALSGGSSGANVLTF
TGTGCCCTCAGTGGGGGGAGCTCTGGGGCCAACGTCCTGACTTTC
>TRBD2|TRBV30|.|TRBJ2-5
CAWILASGARETQYF
TGTGCCTGGATTTTGGCAAGCGGGGCGAGGGAGACCCAGTACTTC
>.|TRBV7-9|.|TRBJ1-1
CASSPRGRGTEAFF
TGTGCCAGCAGCCCCAGGGGCCGGGGCACTGAAGCTTTCTTT
>TRBD1|TRBV6-5|.|TRBJ1-2
CASRDHRGWDYGYTF
TGTGCCAGCAGGGATCACAGGGGGTGGGACTATGGCTACACCTTC
>TRBD2|TRBV15|.|TRBJ2-3
CATSSPTTSGPSFTTQYF
TGTGCCACCAGCAGTCCCACGACTAGCGGTCCTTCTTTTACTACGCAGTATTTT
>TRBD1|TRBV5-4|.|TRBJ1-2
CASSPGGTGANYGYTF
TGTGCCAGCAGCCCCGGGGGGACAGGGGCAAACTATGGCTACACCTTC
>.|TRBV29-1|.|TRBJ2-1
CSVAEYYNEQFF
TGCAGCGTTGCTGAGTACTACAATGAGCAGTTCTTC
>TRBD1|TRBV11-2|.|TRBJ2-2
CASNLMGQGESGELFF
TGTGCCAGCAACTTAATGGGACAGGGGGAATCCGGGGAGCTGTTTTTT
>TRBD1|TRBV4-3|.|TRBJ1-2
CASSQVPAGQGAYGYTF
TGCGCCAGCAGCCAAGTCCCTGCTGGACAGGGGGCCTATGGCTACACCTTC
>.|TRBV5-6|.|TRBJ2-5
CASSLRLGPPQETQYF
TGTGCCAGCAGCTTGAGGCTGGGCCCACCCCAAGAGACCCAGTACTTC
>.|TRBV12-3/TRBV12-4|.|TRBJ1-5
CASRPGTTQPQHF
TGTGCCAGCAGGCCTGGGACTACCCAGCCCCAGCATTTT
>.|TRBV18|once|TRBJ2-5
CASSPEETQYF
TGTGCCAGCTCACCTGAGGAGACCCAGTACTTC
>.|TRBV7-3|.|TRBJ1-1
CASSLTVGATLKAFF
TGTGCCAGCAGCCTCACTGTGGGAGCGACCCTGAAAGCTTTCTTT
>TRBD1|TRBV2|.|TRBJ1-1
CASSPPGTRQGNTEAFF
TGTGCCAGCAGTCCACCCGGGACTCGACAGGGTAACACTGAAGCTTTCTTT
>TRBD1|TRBV6-4|.|TRBJ1-6
CASSEGTGGRPLHF
TGTGCCAGCAGTGAGGGGACAGGGGGCCGACCCCTCCACTTT
>.|TRBV30|.|TRBJ1-3
CAYHVAGATGNTIYF
TGTGCCTATCATGTGGCGGGGGCAACTGGAAACACCATATATTTT
>.|TRBV19|.|TRBJ1-6
CASSVRGNSPLHF
TGTGCCAGTAGTGTCAGGGGTAATTCACCCCTCCACTTT
>.|TRBV18|.|TRBJ1-2
CASSPGQNTNYGYTF
TGTGCCAGCTCGCCTGGCCAAAATACCAACTATGGCTACACCTTC
>.|TRBV19|.|TRBJ1-2
CASSSIPYHYGYTF
TGTGCCAGTAGTTCTATCCCCTACCACTATGGCTACACCTTC
>.|TRBV4-3|once|TRBJ2-7
CASSQEAGSYEQYF
TGCGCCAGCAGCCAAGAGGCAGGCTCCTACGAGCAGTACTTC
>TRBD1|TRBV19|.|TRBJ1-1
CASSLQGMNTEAFF
TGTGCCAGTAGTCTACAGGGGATGAACACTGAAGCTTTCTTT
>TRBD1|TRBV19|once|TRBJ1-2
CASTPTVTGGGYTF
TGTGCCAGTACTCCAACCGTGACAGGGGGCGGCTACACCTTC
>.|TRBV4-3|few|TRBJ1-2
CASSRGDGANYGYTF
TGCGCCAGCAGCCGCGGGGACGGAGCTAACTATGGCTACACCTTC
>.|TRBV10-3|few|TRBJ2-3
CAISKSGTSTDTQYF
TGTGCCATCAGTAAATCGGGAACTAGCACAGATACGCAGTATTTT
>TRBD2|TRBV7-9|.|TRBJ2-5
CASSSRPGGPQETQYF
TGTGCCAGCAGCTCCCGCCCGGGGGGGCCCCAAGAGACCCAGTACTTC
>TRBD1|TRBV7-9|.|TRBJ2-2
CASSLGTGMGTGELFF
TGTGCCAGCAGCCTGGGGACAGGGATGGGCACCGGGGAGCTGTTTTTT
>.|TRBV5-1|.|TRBJ1-1
CASSLGQTLNTEAFF
TGCGCCAGCAGCTTGGGACAAACCCTGAACACTGAAGCTTTCTTT
>TRBD1|TRBV10-1|.|TRBJ2-7
CASSGTGQGKSSYF
TGCGCCAGCAGTGGCACGGGACAGGGTAAAAGTTCGTACTTC
>.|TRBV3-1/TRBV3-2|.|TRBJ1-1
CASSQADRLGSEAFF
TGTGCCAGCAGCCAAGCCGACAGGCTGGGGTCTGAAGCTTTCTTT
>TRBD1|TRBV6-5|once|TRBJ1-6
CASSSRDRGVHF
TGTGCCAGCAGTTCGCGGGACAGGGGAGTCCACTTT
>.|TRBV29-1|.|TRBJ2-1
CSVEWGQGRNEQFF
TGCAGCGTTGAATGGGGGCAGGGGCGAAATGAGCAGTTCTTC
>TRBD1|TRBV27|.|TRBJ2-4
CASTTTGGAYIQYF
TGTGCCAGCACTACGACAGGGGGCGCCTACATTCAGTACTTC
>.|TRBV19|once|TRBJ2-6
CASNVEGANVLTF
TGTGCCAGTAACGTGGAGGGGGCCAACGTCCTGACTTTC
>TRBD1|TRBV6-5|.|TRBJ1-2
CASSRDRGTTYGYTF
TGTGCCAGCAGTCGAGACAGGGGGACCACCTATGGCTACACCTTC
>.|TRBV11-3|.|TRBJ1-1
CASSLWSDTEAFF
TGTGCCAGCAGCTTATGGAGTGACACTGAAGCTTTCTTT
>.|TRBV4-2|.|TRBJ1-6
CASSLGTRGGSYNSPLHF
TGTGCCAGCAGCCTCGGGACTCGAGGAGGATCCTATAATTCACCCCTCCACTTT
>TRBD1|TRBV10-3|.|TRBJ1-3
CAISRDRGMDTIYF
TGTGCCATCAGCCGGGACAGGGGCATGGACACCATATATTTT
>.|TRBV6-1|.|TRBJ1-2
CASSEVPDGGHGYTF
TGTGCCAGCAGTGAGGTCCCTGACGGGGGACATGGCTACACCTTC
>.|TRBV2|.|TRBJ2-4
CASSETSVTKNIQYF
TGTGCCAGCAGTGAAACTTCCGTGACCAAAAACATTCAGTACTTC